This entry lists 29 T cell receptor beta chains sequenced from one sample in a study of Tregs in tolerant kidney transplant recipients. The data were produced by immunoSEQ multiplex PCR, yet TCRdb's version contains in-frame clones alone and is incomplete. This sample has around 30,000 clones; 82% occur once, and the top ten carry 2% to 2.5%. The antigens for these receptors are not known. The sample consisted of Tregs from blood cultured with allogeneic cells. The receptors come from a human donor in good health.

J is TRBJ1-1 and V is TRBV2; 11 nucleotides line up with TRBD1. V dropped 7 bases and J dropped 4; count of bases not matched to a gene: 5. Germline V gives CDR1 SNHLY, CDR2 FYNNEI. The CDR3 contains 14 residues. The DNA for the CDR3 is TGTGCCAGCACGGTGGGACAGGGGGGCACTGAAGCTTTCTTT. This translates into CASTVGQGGTEAFF.

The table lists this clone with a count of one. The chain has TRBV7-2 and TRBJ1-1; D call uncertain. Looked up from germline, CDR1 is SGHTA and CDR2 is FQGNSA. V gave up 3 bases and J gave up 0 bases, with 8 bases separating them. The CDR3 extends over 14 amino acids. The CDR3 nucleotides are TGTGCCAGCAGCTTTTCTTCTATGAACACTGAAGCTTTCTTT. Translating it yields CASSFSSMNTEAFF.

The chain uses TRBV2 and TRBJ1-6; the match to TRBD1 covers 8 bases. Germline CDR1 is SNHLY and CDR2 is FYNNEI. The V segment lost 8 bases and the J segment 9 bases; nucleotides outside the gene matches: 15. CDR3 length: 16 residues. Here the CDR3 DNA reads TGTGCCAGCCGATCCGAACAGGGGGGCCCAATTTCACCCCTCCACTTT. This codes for CASRSEQGGPISPLHF.

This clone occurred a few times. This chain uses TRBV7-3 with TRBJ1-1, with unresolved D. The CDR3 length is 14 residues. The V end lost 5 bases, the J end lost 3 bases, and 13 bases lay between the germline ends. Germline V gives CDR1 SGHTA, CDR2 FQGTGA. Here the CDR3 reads CASSPQPGYTEAFF. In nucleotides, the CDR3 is TGTGCCAGCAGCCCCCAGCCAGGTTACACTGAAGCTTTCTTT.

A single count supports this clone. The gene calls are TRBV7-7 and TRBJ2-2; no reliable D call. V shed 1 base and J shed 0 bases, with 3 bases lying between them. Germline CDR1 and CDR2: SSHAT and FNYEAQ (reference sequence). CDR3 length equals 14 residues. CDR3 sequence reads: CASSLGANTGELFF. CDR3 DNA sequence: TGTGCCAGCAGCTTAGGGGCGAACACCGGGGAGCTGTTTTTT.

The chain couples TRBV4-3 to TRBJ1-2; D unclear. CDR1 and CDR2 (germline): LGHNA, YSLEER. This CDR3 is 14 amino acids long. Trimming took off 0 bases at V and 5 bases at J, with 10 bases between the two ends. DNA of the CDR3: TGCGCCAGCAGCCAAGATCTTCACAGTTATGGCTACACCTTC. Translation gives CASSQDLHSYGYTF.

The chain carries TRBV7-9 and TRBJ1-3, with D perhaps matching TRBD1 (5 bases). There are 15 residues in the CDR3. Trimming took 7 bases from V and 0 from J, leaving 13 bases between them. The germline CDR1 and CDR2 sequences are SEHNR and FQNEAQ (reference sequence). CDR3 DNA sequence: TGTGCCAGCACCGAAAGGGGTTTCTCTGGAAACACCATATATTTT. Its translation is CASTERGFSGNTIYF.

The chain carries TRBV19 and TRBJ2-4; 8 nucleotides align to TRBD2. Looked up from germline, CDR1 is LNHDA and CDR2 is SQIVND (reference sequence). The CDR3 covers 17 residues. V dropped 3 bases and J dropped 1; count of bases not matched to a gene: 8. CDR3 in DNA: TGTGCCAGTAGTATCTTCGGAGCGGGAGTCGCCAAAAACATTCAGTACTTC. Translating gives CASSIFGAGVAKNIQYF. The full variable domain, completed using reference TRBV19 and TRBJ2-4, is DGGITQSPKYLFRKEGQNVTLSCEQNLNHDAMYWYRQDPGQGLRLIYYSQIVNDFQKGDIAEGYSVSREKKESFPLTVTSAQKNPTAFYLCASSIFGAGVAKNIQYFGAGTRLSVL.

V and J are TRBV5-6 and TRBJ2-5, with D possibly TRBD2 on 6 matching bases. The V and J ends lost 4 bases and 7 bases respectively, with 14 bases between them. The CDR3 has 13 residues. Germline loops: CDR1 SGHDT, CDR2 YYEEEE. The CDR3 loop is CASSRLGGGTQYF. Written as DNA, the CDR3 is TGTGCCAGCAGCCGTTTGGGGGGTGGGACCCAGTACTTC.

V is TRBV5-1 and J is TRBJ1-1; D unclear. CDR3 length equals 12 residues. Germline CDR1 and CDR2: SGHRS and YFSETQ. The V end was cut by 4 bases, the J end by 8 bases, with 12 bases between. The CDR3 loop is CASSQRPYEAFF. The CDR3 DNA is TGCGCCAGCAGCCAACGGCCGTACGAAGCTTTCTTT.

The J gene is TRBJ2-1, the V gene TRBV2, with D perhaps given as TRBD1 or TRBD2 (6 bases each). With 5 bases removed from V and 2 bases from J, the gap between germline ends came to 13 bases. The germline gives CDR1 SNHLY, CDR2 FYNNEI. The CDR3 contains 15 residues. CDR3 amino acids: CASSPPGGAYNEQFF. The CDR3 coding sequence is TGTGCCAGCAGTCCACCCGGGGGCGCCTACAATGAGCAGTTCTTC. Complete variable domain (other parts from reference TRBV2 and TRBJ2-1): EPEVTQTPSHQVTQMGQEVILRCVPISNHLYFYWYRQILGQKVEFLVSFYNNEISEKSEIFDDQFSVERPDGSNFTLKIRSTKLEDSAMYFCASSPPGGAYNEQFFGPGTRLTVL.

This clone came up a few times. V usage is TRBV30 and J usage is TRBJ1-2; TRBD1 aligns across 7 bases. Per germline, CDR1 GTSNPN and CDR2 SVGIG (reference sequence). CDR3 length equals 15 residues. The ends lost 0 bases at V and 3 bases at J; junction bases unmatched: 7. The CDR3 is CAWSVRGTDHYGYTF. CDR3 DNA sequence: TGTGCCTGGAGTGTAAGGGGGACAGACCACTATGGCTACACCTTC.

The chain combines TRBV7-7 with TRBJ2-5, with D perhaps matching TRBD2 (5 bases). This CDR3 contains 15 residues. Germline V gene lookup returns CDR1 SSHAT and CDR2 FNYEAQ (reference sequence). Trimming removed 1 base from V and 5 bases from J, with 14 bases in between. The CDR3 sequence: CASSLGWSRGETQYF. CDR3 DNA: TGTGCCAGCAGCTTAGGGTGGAGCCGGGGTGAGACCCAGTACTTC.

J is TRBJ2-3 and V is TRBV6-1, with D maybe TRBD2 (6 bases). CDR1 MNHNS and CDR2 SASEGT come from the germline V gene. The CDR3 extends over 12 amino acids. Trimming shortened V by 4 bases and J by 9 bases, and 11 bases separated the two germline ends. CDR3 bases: TGTGCCAGCAGTGCCTCTAGCGAGACGCAGTATTTT. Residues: CASSASSETQYF.

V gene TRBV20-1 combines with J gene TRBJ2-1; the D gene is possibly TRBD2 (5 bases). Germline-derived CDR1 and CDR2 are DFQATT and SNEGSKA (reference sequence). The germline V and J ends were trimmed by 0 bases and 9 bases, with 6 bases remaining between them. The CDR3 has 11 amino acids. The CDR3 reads CSARDRGEQFF. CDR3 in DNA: TGCAGTGCTAGAGATCGGGGTGAGCAGTTCTTC.

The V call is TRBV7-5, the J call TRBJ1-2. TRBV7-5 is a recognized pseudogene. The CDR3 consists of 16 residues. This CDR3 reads CARSFGPPSIPYGYTF. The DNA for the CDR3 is TGTGCCAGAAGCTTCGGCCCGCCCTCAATCCCCTATGGCTACACCTTC.

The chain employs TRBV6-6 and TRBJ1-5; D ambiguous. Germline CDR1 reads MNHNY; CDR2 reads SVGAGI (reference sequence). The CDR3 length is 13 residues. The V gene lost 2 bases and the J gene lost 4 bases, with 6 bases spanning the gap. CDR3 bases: TGTGCCAGCAGTTACAGGGAGAATCAGCCCCAGCATTTT. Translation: CASSYRENQPQHF.

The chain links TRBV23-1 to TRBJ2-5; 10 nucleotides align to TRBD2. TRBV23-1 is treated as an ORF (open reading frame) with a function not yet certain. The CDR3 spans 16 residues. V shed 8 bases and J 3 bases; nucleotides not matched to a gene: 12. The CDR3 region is CASGPTSGAAEETQYF. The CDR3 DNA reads TGCGCCAGCGGACCTACTAGCGGGGCGGCGGAAGAGACCCAGTACTTC.

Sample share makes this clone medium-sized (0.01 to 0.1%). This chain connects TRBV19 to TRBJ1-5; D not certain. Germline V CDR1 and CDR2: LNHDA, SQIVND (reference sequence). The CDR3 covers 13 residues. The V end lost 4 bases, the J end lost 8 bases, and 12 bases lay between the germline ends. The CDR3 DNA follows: TGTGCCAGTAGTAGGGCAGTCTATGAGCCCCAGCATTTT. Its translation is CASSRAVYEPQHF.

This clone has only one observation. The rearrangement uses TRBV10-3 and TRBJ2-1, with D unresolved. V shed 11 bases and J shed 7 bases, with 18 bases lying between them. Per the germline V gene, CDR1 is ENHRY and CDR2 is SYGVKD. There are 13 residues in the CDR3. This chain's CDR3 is CASLGEKMNEQFF. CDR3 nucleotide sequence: TGTGCCTCCCTTGGCGAAAAGATGAATGAGCAGTTCTTC.

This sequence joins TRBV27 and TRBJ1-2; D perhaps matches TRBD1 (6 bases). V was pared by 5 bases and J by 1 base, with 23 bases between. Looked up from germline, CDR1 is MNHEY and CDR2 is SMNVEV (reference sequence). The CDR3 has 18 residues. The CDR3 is CASSVIGHPTGNNYGYTF. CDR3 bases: TGTGCCAGCAGTGTCATTGGACACCCCACAGGGAATAACTATGGCTACACCTTC.

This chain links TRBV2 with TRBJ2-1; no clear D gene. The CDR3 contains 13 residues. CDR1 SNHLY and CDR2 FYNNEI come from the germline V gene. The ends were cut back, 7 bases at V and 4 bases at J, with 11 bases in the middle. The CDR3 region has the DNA TGTGCCAGCAAGCCGCCGGATTACAATGAGCAGTTCTTC. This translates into CASKPPDYNEQFF.

The CDR3 loop reads CASSFTGANVLTF. The CDR3 nucleotides are TGTGCCAGCAGTTTTACTGGGGCCAACGTCCTGACTTTC. This chain links TRBV7-9 with TRBJ2-6; unclear D gene. V was trimmed by 6 bases and J by 2 bases, leaving 5 bases between them. This CDR3 region has 13 residues. Germline V lookup: CDR1 SEHNR, CDR2 FQNEAQ (reference sequence).

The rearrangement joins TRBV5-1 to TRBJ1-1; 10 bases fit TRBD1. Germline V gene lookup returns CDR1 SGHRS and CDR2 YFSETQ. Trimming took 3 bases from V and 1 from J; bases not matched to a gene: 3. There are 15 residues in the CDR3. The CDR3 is CASSSRTGGNTEAFF. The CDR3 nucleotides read TGCGCCAGCAGCTCGCGGACAGGGGGGAACACTGAAGCTTTCTTT.

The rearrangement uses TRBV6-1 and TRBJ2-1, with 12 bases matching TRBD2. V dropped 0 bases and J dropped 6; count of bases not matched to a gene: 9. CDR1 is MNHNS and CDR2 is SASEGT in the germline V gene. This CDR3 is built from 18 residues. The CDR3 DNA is TGTGCCAGCAGTGAAGCCACTAGCGGGAGGTTTTTCTCCAATGAGCAGTTCTTC. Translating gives CASSEATSGRFFSNEQFF.

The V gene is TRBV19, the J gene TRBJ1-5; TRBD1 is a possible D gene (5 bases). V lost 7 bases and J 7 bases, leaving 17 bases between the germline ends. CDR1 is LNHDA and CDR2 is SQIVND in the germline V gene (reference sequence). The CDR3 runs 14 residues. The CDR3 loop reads CASTPGGSGQPQHF. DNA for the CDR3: TGTGCCAGTACCCCCGGGGGTTCGGGCCAGCCCCAGCATTTT.

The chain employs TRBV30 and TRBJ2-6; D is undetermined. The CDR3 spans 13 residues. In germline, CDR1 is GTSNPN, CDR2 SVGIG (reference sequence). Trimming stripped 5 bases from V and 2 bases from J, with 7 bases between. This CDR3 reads CAWRTTGANVLTF. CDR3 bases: TGTGCCTGGCGAACCACTGGGGCCAACGTCCTGACTTTC.

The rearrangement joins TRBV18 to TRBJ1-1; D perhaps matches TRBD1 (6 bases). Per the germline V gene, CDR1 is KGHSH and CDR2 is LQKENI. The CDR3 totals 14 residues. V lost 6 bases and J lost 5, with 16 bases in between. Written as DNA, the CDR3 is TGTGCCAGCTCGCCCCGGGCAGGGGTTACTGAAGCTTTCTTT. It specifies CASSPRAGVTEAFF.

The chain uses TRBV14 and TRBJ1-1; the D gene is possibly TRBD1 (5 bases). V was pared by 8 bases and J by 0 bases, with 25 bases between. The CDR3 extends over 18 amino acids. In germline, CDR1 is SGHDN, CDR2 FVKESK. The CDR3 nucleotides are TGTGCCAGCGCGGGTACCCTGGGGCCGTGGAATTTGAACACTGAAGCTTTCTTT. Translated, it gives CASAGTLGPWNLNTEAFF.